These 13 T cell receptor beta chains were sequenced from one sample in a study of T cells after yellow fever vaccination. One entry per CDR3 protein, called by TCRdb with MiXCR from the 5' RACE reads. Seen here are roughly 310,000 distinct CDR3 sequences, roughly 8.7% observed once, and the top ten hold approximately 18%. The specimen comprised PBMCs, sampled on the day of the first yellow fever vaccination. The receptors here all came from a man younger than 35 who received the YFV17D yellow fever vaccine.

The chain recombines TRBV27 with TRBJ2-2; D is perhaps TRBD2 (7 bases). V lost 7 bases, J lost 5 bases, and 20 bases lay in between. This CDR3 spans 16 amino acids. CDR1 is MNHEY, CDR2 SMNVEV, per germline (reference sequence). CDR3 sequence: CASTARLARGTGELFF. CDR3 DNA sequence: TGTGCCAGCACCGCCCGACTAGCTAGGGGGACCGGGGAGCTGTTTTTT.

This clonotype turned up a few times. The CDR3 nucleotides read TGTGCCAGCAGTTTAAGGGACCCTAGGACTAATGAAAAACTGTTTTTT. This translates into CASSLRDPRTNEKLFF. V and J are TRBV12-3 or TRBV12-4 and TRBJ1-4; TRBD1 might be the D (5 bases). This CDR3 has 16 residues. V was pared by 2 bases and J by 2 bases, with 12 bases between.

This clonotype was seen only a few times. The chain links TRBV5-1 to TRBJ2-3, with a possible D match to TRBD2 (6 bases). Germline values: CDR1 SGHRS, CDR2 YFSETQ. The length of the CDR3 is 13 residues. V was cut by 5 bases and J by 3 bases, with 10 bases left in between. CDR3 residues: CASRSLATDTQYF. DNA of the CDR3: TGCGCCAGCAGGTCACTAGCAACAGATACGCAGTATTTT.

The rearrangement links TRBV10-3 to TRBJ1-2; no firm D call. The germline gives CDR1 ENHRY, CDR2 SYGVKD. The CDR3 has 15 residues. V lost 3 bases, J lost 0 bases, and 11 bases lay in between. CDR3 loop: CAISDPDTTNYGYTF. The CDR3 nucleotides read TGTGCCATCAGTGACCCCGACACTACTAACTATGGCTACACCTTC.

The V call is TRBV19, the J call TRBJ2-1; 9 positions agree with TRBD1. CDR1 is LNHDA, CDR2 SQIVND, per germline (reference sequence). Trimming at V came to 5 bases and at J to 7 bases, leaving 6 bases not matched to a gene. This CDR3 contains 14 residues. This chain's CDR3 is CASSFRDRANEQFF. The CDR3 DNA reads as TGTGCCAGTAGTTTCCGGGACAGGGCTAATGAGCAGTTCTTC.

There are a few counts of this clonotype. CDR3 amino acids: CASSYGTSGGSRETQYF. CDR3 bases: TGTGCCAGCAGCTACGGGACTAGCGGGGGGAGCCGGGAGACCCAGTACTTC. The chain joins TRBV6-5 to TRBJ2-5; 15 bases agree with TRBD2. Germline V gene lookup returns CDR1 MNHEY and CDR2 SVGAGI. The length of the CDR3 is 17 residues. With V trimmed by 6 bases and J by 5 bases, 10 bases remained unmatched.

At least ten counts were recorded for this clonotype. The chain links TRBV7-9 to TRBJ2-7; TRBD1 matches at 9 bases. V was pared by 2 bases and J by 2 bases, with 10 bases of the junction left unmatched. This CDR3 has 17 amino acids. Germline loops: CDR1 SEHNR, CDR2 FQNEAQ (reference sequence). In DNA form, the CDR3 reads TGTGCCAGCAGCTTACCGACCGGACAGGGGCGCACCTACGAGCAGTACTTC. Translating it yields CASSLPTGQGRTYEQYF.

The chain uses TRBV5-1 and TRBJ1-6; maybe TRBD1 (5 bases). Trimming took off 0 bases at V and 9 bases at J, with 13 bases between the two ends. This CDR3 comprises 15 residues. The germline CDR1 and CDR2 sequences are SGHRS and YFSETQ. The CDR3 reads CASSLEGAGGSPLHF. The CDR3 DNA reads TGCGCCAGCAGCTTGGAAGGGGCAGGCGGTTCACCCCTCCACTTT.

For the CDR3, the DNA is TGTGCCAGCAGAGGGACAGTTGGCTACACCTTC. Translating gives CASRGTVGYTF. The gene calls are TRBV7-2 and TRBJ1-2, with 7 bases aligning to TRBD1. Per germline, CDR1 SGHTA and CDR2 FQGNSA. Germline trimming cut 6 bases from V and 7 bases from J; bases unmatched to any gene: 2. The CDR3 totals 11 residues.

This clonotype appeared a few times. This chain connects TRBV5-1 to TRBJ1-4; perhaps TRBD1 as D (5 bases). The CDR3 totals 16 residues. V lost 0 bases and J 8 bases, leaving 17 bases between the germline ends. The V gene's germline CDR1 is SGHRS and CDR2 YFSETQ. For the CDR3, the DNA is TGCGCCAGCAGCTTGGCCCTCGGCAGGGCGGACGAAAAACTGTTTTTT. Translating it yields CASSLALGRADEKLFF. Supplemented by reference TRBV5-1 and TRBJ1-4, the full variable domain reads KAGVTQTPRYLIKTRGQQVTLSCSPISGHRSVSWYQQTPGQGLQFLFEYFSETQRNKGNFPGRFSGRQFSNSRSEMNVSTLELGDSALYLCASSLALGRADEKLFFGSGTQLSVL.

The chain employs TRBV24-1 and TRBJ1-5; no clear D gene. Germline V gene sequence: CDR1 KGHDR, CDR2 SFDVKD. This CDR3 is built from 13 residues. V lost 7 bases and J lost 9, with 15 bases in between. CDR3 amino acids: CATSSSHTGPQHF. The CDR3 DNA follows: TGTGCCACCAGCAGCTCCCATACGGGGCCCCAGCATTTT.

A few counts support this clonotype. The gene calls are TRBV9 and TRBJ2-1, with a weak D call TRBD1 (6 bases). Germline-derived CDR1 and CDR2 are SGDLS and YYNGEE. The CDR3 contains 15 residues. The V end lost 2 bases, the J end lost 6 bases, and 15 bases lay between the germline ends. CDR3 nucleotides: TGTGCCAGCAGCGTTTCACAGGGATGGAGCAATGAGCAGTTCTTC. Protein product: CASSVSQGWSNEQFF.

The chain employs TRBV6-1 and TRBJ1-5; 8 bases align to TRBD1. CDR3 length: 17 amino acids. Germline V gives CDR1 MNHNS, CDR2 SASEGT. With V trimmed by 5 bases and J by 5 bases, 14 bases remained unmatched. The CDR3 loop reads CASSPGQVGRRDQPQHF. CDR3 bases: TGTGCCAGCAGTCCGGGACAGGTGGGGCGAAGGGATCAGCCCCAGCATTTT.